The clone carrying this T cell receptor (beta chain) occurred many times. Antigen unknown. As for time point: newly diagnosed GD, antithyroid drugs for less than 3 months. The TCR library was made from RNA extracted from PBMCs. This sample was taken from a study of regulatory T cells in long-lasting Graves disease. Study-wide points: Rather than thyroid tissue, only peripheral blood underwent study.

Construction of the TCR beta libraries employed iRepertoire HTBI primers in conjunction with Arm-PCR of CDR3 regions. TCRdb reanalysed the multiplex PCR reads using MiXCR and keeps one entry per CDR3 protein. The sample records about 400,000 distinct CDR3 sequences, about 15% being singletons. Germline values: CDR1 SGHAT, CDR2 FQNNGV. The trim removed 5 bases at V and 6 bases at J, leaving 9 bases unmatched. This CDR3 is 15 amino acids long. These data were likewise used in another study, on T cells in Graves' hyperthyroidism and ophthalmopathy. As that study records: A 13 V-J model separated ophthalmopathy from stable hyperthyroidism.

The V and J genes are TRBV11-2 and TRBJ2-2, with 7 bases aligning to TRBD1. This receptor was taken from a woman aged 40 to 50 with Graves disease. The source material was peripheral blood mononuclear cells (PBMCs), sampled at new diagnosis, from a patient treated with antithyroid drugs. The CDR3 DNA sequence: TGTGCCAGCAGCGGTGACGGACAGGTACCCGGGGAGCTGTTTTTT. This codes for CASSGDGQVPGELFF. The full variable domain, with the rest looked up from reference TRBV11-2 and TRBJ2-2, is EAGVAQSPRYKIIEKRQSVAFWCNPISGHATLYWYQQILGQGPKLLIQFQNNGVVDDSQLPKDRFSAERLKGVDSTLKIQPAKLEDSAVYLCASSGDGQVPGELFFGEGSRLTVL.